This is a list of T cell receptor beta chains from one sample in a study of molecular identifiers for immune sequencing clone quantification. TCRdb used MiXCR to reprocess the PCR reads, holding one entry per CDR3 protein. This sample has about 640,000 distinct CDR3 sequences, with 15% to 20% found just once. Sequencing was done on a sample of naive CD8+ T cells from blood, with Jurkat cell RNA spiked in. Source of these receptors: a human donor in good health. Some libraries in this study had Jurkat cell RNA spiked in. Both conserved end residues are part of each CDR3. A D gene is named only where the DNA matches it firmly. Only some rows state a clone size, as once, few, many or a class for expanded clones.

j_call: TRBJ1-1; clone_size: many; d_call: -; v_call: TRBV20-1; cdr3_nt: TGCAGTGCTAGAGTATCCGGACAGAGTCATTTT; cdr3_aa: CSARVSGQSHF
j_call: TRBJ1-2; clone_size: -; d_call: TRBD1; v_call: TRBV2; cdr3_nt: TGTGCCAGCATCGAGGGGGACAGGGGGCCCTTATCCTATGGCTACACCTTC; cdr3_aa: CASIEGDRGPLSYGYTF
j_call: TRBJ2-1; clone_size: -; d_call: -; v_call: TRBV29-1; cdr3_nt: TGCAGCGTTGTTGGGTGGGAGAGCTCCTACAATGAGCAGTTCTTC; cdr3_aa: CSVVGWESSYNEQFF
j_call: TRBJ2-3; clone_size: many; d_call: -; v_call: TRBV7-2; cdr3_nt: TGTGCCAGCAGCTTAGAAGGATATTTCACAGATACGCAGTATTTT; cdr3_aa: CASSLEGYFTDTQYF
j_call: TRBJ2-5; clone_size: many; d_call: -; v_call: TRBV9; cdr3_nt: TGTGCCAGCAGCATACAAGACGGTGGACGAGAGACCCAGTACTTC; cdr3_aa: CASSIQDGGRETQYF
j_call: TRBJ1-2; clone_size: many; d_call: TRBD1; v_call: TRBV6-5; cdr3_nt: TGTGCCAGCAGTTCCACCCCCGGACAGGCCGCTAACTATGGCTACACCTTC; cdr3_aa: CASSSTPGQAANYGYTF
j_call: TRBJ2-2; clone_size: -; d_call: TRBD1; v_call: TRBV7-9; cdr3_nt: TGTGCCAGCAGATCGCTCGGACAGGGGCTGGTAGGGGAGCTGTTTTTT; cdr3_aa: CASRSLGQGLVGELFF
j_call: TRBJ2-7; clone_size: many; d_call: -; v_call: TRBV20-1; cdr3_nt: TGCAGTGCTAGAGATAGCACTGGCGTCTCCTACGAGCAGTACTTC; cdr3_aa: CSARDSTGVSYEQYF
j_call: TRBJ1-2; clone_size: few; d_call: -; v_call: TRBV7-8; cdr3_nt: TGTGCCAGCAGCCCCAGGACACTTAGCTATGGCTACACCTTC; cdr3_aa: CASSPRTLSYGYTF
j_call: TRBJ2-5; clone_size: few; d_call: -; v_call: TRBV4-3; cdr3_nt: TGCGCCAGCAGCCAAGCTGTAGGGGGAGAGACCCAGTACTTC; cdr3_aa: CASSQAVGGETQYF
j_call: TRBJ1-1; clone_size: many; d_call: TRBD1; v_call: TRBV6-6; cdr3_nt: TGTGCCAGCAGAGGACAGGCCTATGAAGCTTTCTTT; cdr3_aa: CASRGQAYEAFF
j_call: TRBJ1-2; clone_size: many; d_call: -; v_call: TRBV20-1; cdr3_nt: TGCAGTGCTAGAGCTTCTACGTCCGAAACTAACTATGGCTACACCTTC; cdr3_aa: CSARASTSETNYGYTF
j_call: TRBJ1-6; clone_size: few; d_call: -; v_call: TRBV11-2; cdr3_nt: TGTGCCAGCAGCTTGGGCACAAATTTTGCCTCCTATAATTCACCCCTCCACTTT; cdr3_aa: CASSLGTNFASYNSPLHF
j_call: TRBJ2-5; clone_size: few; d_call: TRBD2; v_call: TRBV11-2; cdr3_nt: TGTGCCAGCAGCGACCTTGGGAGTAGCGGGGGGGAAGAGACCCAGTACTTC; cdr3_aa: CASSDLGSSGGEETQYF
j_call: TRBJ2-7; clone_size: many; d_call: TRBD1; v_call: TRBV29-1; cdr3_nt: TGCAGCGTTACAACTGCGAGGACAGGGGGCTACGAGCAGTACTTC; cdr3_aa: CSVTTARTGGYEQYF
j_call: TRBJ1-1; clone_size: many; d_call: -; v_call: TRBV30; cdr3_nt: TGTGCCTGGAGTGTACTGGCAGGGGACGCTGAAGCTTTCTTT; cdr3_aa: CAWSVLAGDAEAFF
j_call: TRBJ1-5; clone_size: few; d_call: -; v_call: TRBV7-8; cdr3_nt: TGTGCCAGCAGCTTGGACGAACAGGGTCCCGATCAGCCCCAGCATTTT; cdr3_aa: CASSLDEQGPDQPQHF
j_call: TRBJ1-5; clone_size: many; d_call: -; v_call: TRBV21-1; cdr3_nt: TGTGCCAGCCCCGCCCGGGGTGTATTCAATCAGCCCCAGCATTTT; cdr3_aa: CASPARGVFNQPQHF
j_call: TRBJ2-1; clone_size: many; d_call: -; v_call: TRBV11-2; cdr3_nt: TGTGCCAGCAGCTTCGGGGACGGACTCGCCTACAATGAGCAGTTCTTC; cdr3_aa: CASSFGDGLAYNEQFF
j_call: TRBJ2-1; clone_size: few; d_call: TRBD2; v_call: TRBV29-1; cdr3_nt: TGCAGCGTTGCAGGGACTATCTATGAGCAGTTCTTC; cdr3_aa: CSVAGTIYEQFF
j_call: TRBJ2-4; clone_size: many; d_call: -; v_call: TRBV28; cdr3_nt: TGTGCCAGCAGTTTGTGGAAGGGGGATTTGGACTTC; cdr3_aa: CASSLWKGDLDF
j_call: TRBJ1-1; clone_size: -; d_call: -; v_call: TRBV5-1; cdr3_nt: TGCGCCAGCACGGCCGGGCCTACCCCAACTAGTGAAGCTTTCTTT; cdr3_aa: CASTAGPTPTSEAFF
j_call: TRBJ2-1; clone_size: -; d_call: -; v_call: TRBV7-9; cdr3_nt: TGTGCCAGCAGCTTAGCCGCCCACTCCTACAATGAGCAGTTCTTC; cdr3_aa: CASSLAAHSYNEQFF
j_call: TRBJ2-3; clone_size: many; d_call: -; v_call: TRBV27; cdr3_nt: TGTGCCAGCAGTTTGTGGGCCACAGATACGCAGTATTTT; cdr3_aa: CASSLWATDTQYF
j_call: TRBJ1-3; clone_size: few; d_call: -; v_call: TRBV4-1; cdr3_nt: TGCGCCAGCAGCCAACTATCTCCGGGACCCGGGGACACCATATATTTT; cdr3_aa: CASSQLSPGPGDTIYF
j_call: TRBJ2-7; clone_size: -; d_call: -; v_call: TRBV28; cdr3_nt: TGTGCCAGCAGCCACAAGGCCTCCTACGAGCAGTACTTC; cdr3_aa: CASSHKASYEQYF
j_call: TRBJ2-7; clone_size: many; d_call: -; v_call: TRBV4-3; cdr3_nt: TGCGCCAGCAGCCAAGATCTGGGAGACTACGAGCAGTACTTC; cdr3_aa: CASSQDLGDYEQYF
j_call: TRBJ2-5; clone_size: many; d_call: TRBD2; v_call: TRBV4-3; cdr3_nt: TGCGCCAGCAGCCAAGAGACTAGCGGGAGCGGGGATCAAGAGACCCAGTACTTC; cdr3_aa: CASSQETSGSGDQETQYF
j_call: TRBJ2-1; clone_size: -; d_call: -; v_call: TRBV7-9; cdr3_nt: TGTGCCAGCAGCTTTAAATCTCGTGAGCAGTTCTTC; cdr3_aa: CASSFKSREQFF
j_call: TRBJ2-3; clone_size: many; d_call: -; v_call: TRBV3-1; cdr3_nt: TGTGCCAGCAGCCATCTCCGGGACCAGGAGGGCACAGATACGCAGTATTTT; cdr3_aa: CASSHLRDQEGTDTQYF
j_call: TRBJ2-7; clone_size: -; d_call: TRBD1; v_call: TRBV27; cdr3_nt: TGTGCCAGCAGTTTAGGGCAGGGGGCGAGGGAGCAGTACTTC; cdr3_aa: CASSLGQGAREQYF
j_call: TRBJ2-5; clone_size: -; d_call: TRBD2; v_call: TRBV19; cdr3_nt: TGTGCCAGTGGCAACGGGAGGGGGCAAGAGACCCAGTACTTC; cdr3_aa: CASGNGRGQETQYF
j_call: TRBJ2-7; clone_size: many; d_call: TRBD1; v_call: TRBV4-1; cdr3_nt: TGCGCCAGCAGCCAATTAGGACAGGGCAGCTCCTACGAGCAGTACTTC; cdr3_aa: CASSQLGQGSSYEQYF
j_call: TRBJ1-6; clone_size: many; d_call: TRBD1; v_call: TRBV30; cdr3_nt: TGTGCCTGGAAGGGACAGGGGACACCCCTCCACTTT; cdr3_aa: CAWKGQGTPLHF
j_call: TRBJ2-3; clone_size: few; d_call: -; v_call: TRBV21-1; cdr3_nt: TGTGCCAGCATTCCAACTAGTCTCCACTCATATAGCACAGATACGCAGTATTTT; cdr3_aa: CASIPTSLHSYSTDTQYF
j_call: TRBJ1-6; clone_size: many; d_call: -; v_call: TRBV10-3; cdr3_nt: TGTGCCATCAGTGACAGTGATAATTCACCCCTCCACTTT; cdr3_aa: CAISDSDNSPLHF
j_call: TRBJ2-1; clone_size: many; d_call: TRBD2; v_call: TRBV4-2; cdr3_nt: TGTGCCAGCAGGGAGAATGTTGGAGCGGGAGAGGTTGATGAGCAGTTCTTC; cdr3_aa: CASRENVGAGEVDEQFF
j_call: TRBJ2-5; clone_size: many; d_call: -; v_call: TRBV12-3/TRBV12-4; cdr3_nt: TGTGCCAGCAGTTTAGCAGGAACCCCAGAGACCCAGTACTTC; cdr3_aa: CASSLAGTPETQYF
j_call: TRBJ2-2; clone_size: few; d_call: -; v_call: TRBV7-9; cdr3_nt: TGTGCCACCTTATTTCCAGCGGACAAGAACACCGGGGAGCTGTTTTTT; cdr3_aa: CATLFPADKNTGELFF
j_call: TRBJ1-1; clone_size: many; d_call: -; v_call: TRBV30; cdr3_nt: TGTGCCTGGAGCCCAGTGGGGGGAGCTTTCTTT; cdr3_aa: CAWSPVGGAFF
j_call: TRBJ1-1; clone_size: -; d_call: TRBD1; v_call: TRBV7-6; cdr3_nt: TGTGCCGGCAGCTTAGCGCCGGAGGGGGCAGTTTTAACTGAAGCTTTCTTT; cdr3_aa: CAGSLAPEGAVLTEAFF
j_call: TRBJ2-1; clone_size: many; d_call: -; v_call: TRBV6-2/TRBV6-3; cdr3_nt: TGTGCCAGCAGGGAGGACAATGAGCAGTTCTTC; cdr3_aa: CASREDNEQFF